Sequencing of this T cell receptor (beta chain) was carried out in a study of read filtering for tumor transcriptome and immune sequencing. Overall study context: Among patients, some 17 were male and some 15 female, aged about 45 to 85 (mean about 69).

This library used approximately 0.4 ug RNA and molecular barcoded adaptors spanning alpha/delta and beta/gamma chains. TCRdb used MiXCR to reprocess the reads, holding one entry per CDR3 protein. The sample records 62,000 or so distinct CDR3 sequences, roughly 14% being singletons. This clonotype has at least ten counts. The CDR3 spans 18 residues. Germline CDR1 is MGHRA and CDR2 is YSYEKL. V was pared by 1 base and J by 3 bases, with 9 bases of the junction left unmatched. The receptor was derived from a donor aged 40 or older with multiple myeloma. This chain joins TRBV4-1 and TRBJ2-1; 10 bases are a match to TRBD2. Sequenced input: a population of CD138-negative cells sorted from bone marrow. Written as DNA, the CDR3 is TGCGCCAGCAGCCAAGCCGCACTAGCGGGGAATGTCTACAATGAGCAGTTCTTC. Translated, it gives CASSQAALAGNVYNEQFF.